This T cell receptor (beta chain) was found in a study of blood T cells in healthy people across ages. In this sample, this clonotype turned up a few times. The CDR3 totals 17 residues. It was with a sample-barcoded 5' primer and a J-beta primer mix that a second PCR of roughly 6 to 12 cycles was run. TCRdb reanalysed the 5' RACE reads using MiXCR and keeps one entry per CDR3 protein. This table holds over a million distinct CDR3 sequences, around two fifths found once. This sequence joins TRBV21-1 and TRBJ2-7; the D call in the table, TRBD2, was not verified against the DNA. TRBV21-1 is classified as a pseudogene. The source material was blood. This receptor was identified in a woman aged 18-29 years in good health. CDR3 nucleotide sequence: TGTGCCAGCAGCAAAGAGAGGACTAGCGGGGCCCCCTACGAGCAGTACTTC. Its protein is CASSKERTSGAPYEQYF.